These T cell receptor beta chains were read from a single sample in a study of control samples from healthy donors and cancer patients. The protocol was immunoSEQ multiplex PCR, while the TCRdb copy is restricted to in-frame clones and leaves out a portion. In the table there are 95,000 to 110,000 clones, roughly 90% of which are singletons. Sequencing was carried out using PBMCs. The receptors derive from a man aged 60 to 69 with lung cancer. CDR3s include the opening cysteine and the closing phenylalanine or tryptophan. Fields, in order: D gene, J gene, CDR3 length, clone size, V gene, CDR3 protein, CDR3 DNA. The D gene is left open where the match is weak. Clone size is not always given. Where it is, it says once, few, many or a class for expanded clones.

>TRBD1|TRBJ2-6|16|.|TRBV7-9
CASRPGQNSGANVLTF
TGTGCCAGCAGACCGGGACAGAACTCTGGGGCCAACGTCCTGACTTTC
>TRBD1|TRBJ2-7|15|once|TRBV5-8
CASSLDRGRVGEQYF
TGTGCCAGCAGCTTGGACAGGGGGCGTGTGGGCGAGCAGTACTTC
>.|TRBJ1-1|16|.|TRBV7-8
CASSLAGIQRNTEAFF
TGTGCCAGCAGCTTAGCTGGAATACAGAGGAACACTGAAGCTTTCTTT
>.|TRBJ1-2|10|.|TRBV9
CASRGYGYTF
TGTGCCAGCAGGGGATATGGCTACACCTTC
>.|TRBJ1-4|18|.|TRBV10-1
CASSETGQSLTTNEKLFF
TGCGCCAGCAGTGAGACAGGACAGAGCCTTACGACTAATGAAAAACTGTTTTTT
>.|TRBJ1-1|14|.|TRBV2
CASRGEGMNTEAFF
TGTGCCAGCAGGGGAGAGGGGATGAACACTGAAGCTTTCTTT
>TRBD2|TRBJ2-1|17|.|TRBV5-1
CASSLLSGGAQGNEQFF
TGCGCCAGCAGCTTGCTTAGCGGGGGGGCCCAAGGGAATGAGCAGTTCTTC
>TRBD1|TRBJ1-2|15|.|TRBV9
CASSPRDRDSGGYTF
TGTGCCAGCAGCCCGCGGGACAGGGACTCGGGCGGCTACACCTTC
>TRBD1|TRBJ2-1|15|.|TRBV5-1
CASSLNQGALAEQFF
TGCGCCAGCAGCTTGAACCAGGGGGCGCTGGCTGAGCAGTTCTTC
>.|TRBJ2-2|15|.|TRBV7-2
CASSLVPLGAGELFF
TGTGCCAGCAGCTTAGTTCCCCTTGGGGCCGGGGAGCTGTTTTTT
>TRBD1|TRBJ1-6|16|.|TRBV5-4
CASSSGGARSDSPLHF
TGTGCCAGCAGTTCAGGGGGCGCCCGGTCGGATTCACCCCTCCACTTT
>.|TRBJ1-1|15|.|TRBV5-1
CASSPRVNPNTEAFF
TGCGCCAGCAGCCCCAGGGTTAACCCGAACACTGAAGCTTTCTTT
>TRBD1|TRBJ1-1|15|.|TRBV7-9
CASSHSTGINTEAFF
TGTGCCAGCAGCCATTCGACAGGGATAAACACTGAAGCTTTCTTT
>TRBD1|TRBJ1-2|15|.|TRBV10-3
CAISVDGTGPYGYTF
TGTGCCATCAGTGTTGATGGGACAGGACCCTATGGCTACACCTTC
>TRBD1|TRBJ2-1|15|once|TRBV10-3
CAIRTGQGTYNEQFF
TGTGCCATCAGGACGGGACAGGGGACCTACAATGAGCAGTTCTTC
>.|TRBJ2-1|15|.|TRBV25-1
CASSPREILYNEQFF
TGTGCCAGCAGCCCGAGGGAGATACTCTACAATGAGCAGTTCTTC
>.|TRBJ2-3|15|.|TRBV4-1
CASSVNGASTDTQYF
TGCGCCAGCAGCGTGAATGGGGCTAGCACAGATACGCAGTATTTT
>TRBD1|TRBJ1-6|14|once|TRBV5-4
CASNLDRGSSPLHF
TGTGCCAGCAACCTGGACAGGGGGAGCTCACCCCTCCACTTT
>TRBD1|TRBJ2-1|15|.|TRBV6-5
CASSLDRGDYNEQFF
TGTGCCAGCAGTCTGGACAGGGGGGACTACAATGAGCAGTTCTTC